Below, 21 T cell receptor beta chains from the same sample are listed, as sequenced in a study of T cells in Graves' hyperthyroidism and ophthalmopathy. The source material, RNA transcripts, was used to amplify TCR beta CDR3 regions. The HTBI primer set drove a first-round RT-PCR of the TCR CDR3. One entry per CDR3 protein, called by TCRdb with MiXCR from the multiplex PCR reads. Of hundreds of thousands of distinct CDR3 sequences in the sample, around 15% were seen once. The sequenced sample was blood. The receptors stem from a woman aged 18-29 years with Graves' ophthalmopathy.

This clonotype was found many times. V and J are TRBV5-1 and TRBJ2-1, with D hard to call. The CDR3 has 12 amino acids. V was trimmed by 4 bases and J by 6 bases, leaving 8 bases between them. Germline V lookup: CDR1 SGHRS, CDR2 YFSETQ. CDR3 protein: CASSANTNEQFF. CDR3 nucleotide sequence: TGCGCCAGCAGCGCAAATACCAATGAGCAGTTCTTC.

This clonotype was recorded at least ten times. The chain's CDR3 is CASSEFLGSTDTQYF. CDR3 coding DNA: TGTGCCAGCAGTGAATTCCTGGGTAGCACAGATACGCAGTATTTT. V is TRBV2 and J is TRBJ2-3, with D uncertain. The germline V gene encodes CDR1 SNHLY and CDR2 FYNNEI. Trimming cost V 2 bases and J 0 bases, with 9 bases left between them. The CDR3 covers 15 residues.

This clonotype occurred many times. The rearrangement joins TRBV20-1 to TRBJ2-3; D gene ambiguous. The CDR3 has 14 amino acids. Germline V gene sequence: CDR1 DFQATT, CDR2 SNEGSKA (reference sequence). Between the trimmed V and J ends, which lost 0 bases and 4 bases, there was a span of 11 bases. The CDR3 sequence: CSAREDRSADTQYF. CDR3 nucleotides: TGCAGTGCTAGAGAAGACCGATCCGCAGATACGCAGTATTTT.

The V and J genes are TRBV5-1 and TRBJ1-3, with 9 bases fitting TRBD1. The CDR3 length is 23 residues. Germline values: CDR1 SGHRS, CDR2 YFSETQ. V lost 4 bases to trimming and J lost 5 bases; unmatched junction nucleotides: 31. The CDR3 protein is CASSKLLQNNPNAGTGFRNTIYF. In nucleotides, the CDR3 is TGCGCCAGCAGCAAACTATTACAGAACAACCCCAACGCCGGGACAGGGTTCCGAAACACCATATATTTT.

The sample holds many counts of this clonotype. The chain combines TRBV18 with TRBJ1-2; 7 nucleotides line up with TRBD1. The V gene end was trimmed by 2 bases and the J gene end by 5 bases; junction bases not matched to a gene: 5. Germline assignment: CDR1 KGHSH and CDR2 LQKENI. The CDR3 length is 14 residues. The CDR3 region is CASSPIQGSYGYTF. DNA of the CDR3: TGTGCCAGCTCACCAATACAGGGGAGTTATGGCTACACCTTC.

This clonotype came up many times. The chain carries TRBV5-1 and TRBJ2-7, with TRBD2 matching over 8 bases. Germline lookup yields CDR1 SGHRS and CDR2 YFSETQ. The CDR3 covers 15 residues. The J segment lost 4 bases and the V segment lost 0 bases, leaving 6 bases of the junction unmatched. DNA of the CDR3: TGCGCCAGCAGCTTGGAAGGCGGGAGGTGGTACGAGCAGTACTTC. The encoded protein is CASSLEGGRWYEQYF.

This clonotype was seen a handful of times. This chain joins TRBV5-4 and TRBJ2-1, with D unresolved. This CDR3 contains 14 residues. Germline V gives CDR1 SGHNT, CDR2 YYREEE (reference sequence). Trimming stripped 2 bases from V and 4 bases from J, with 10 bases between. The CDR3 sequence is CASSFFGGYNEQFF. CDR3 DNA sequence: TGTGCCAGCAGCTTTTTCGGCGGATACAATGAGCAGTTCTTC.

This clonotype was seen many times. The chain recombines TRBV30 with TRBJ2-1; 9 nucleotides agree with TRBD2. V was clipped by 3 bases and J by 8 bases; unmatched bases: 5. Germline assignment: CDR1 GTSNPN and CDR2 SVGIG (reference sequence). The CDR3 runs to 13 residues. The CDR3 spells CAWSPGTSHEQFF. CDR3 DNA: TGTGCCTGGAGCCCGGGGACTAGCCATGAGCAGTTCTTC.

The sample holds many counts of this clonotype. The chain employs TRBV6-4 and TRBJ1-1, with a tentative D call TRBD1 (6 bases). The CDR3 runs to 18 residues. V was shortened by 2 bases and J by 3 bases, with 22 bases between the two germline ends. In germline, CDR1 is MRHNA, CDR2 SNTAGT. DNA for the CDR3: TGTGCCAGCAGTGACGCACGAGGGGGGCGGGGGTCCGACACTGAAGCTTTCTTT. Protein sequence: CASSDARGGRGSDTEAFF.

This clonotype was seen repeatedly, ten times or more. The chain employs TRBV6-1 and TRBJ1-1; perhaps TRBD1 as D (5 bases). Germline loops: CDR1 MNHNS, CDR2 SASEGT. This CDR3 has 14 amino acids. V lost 7 bases and J lost 2, with 14 bases in between. The CDR3 nucleotides are TGTGCCAGCAACCTTTGGGGGTTAAACACTGAAGCTTTCTTT. This gives the protein CASNLWGLNTEAFF.

The J gene is TRBJ2-5, the V gene TRBV27; the D is unclear. V gave up 0 bases and J gave up 2 bases, with 10 bases separating them. CDR3 length: 15 residues. Per germline, CDR1 MNHEY and CDR2 SMNVEV (reference sequence). Here the CDR3 reads CASSLSYYQQETQYF. In DNA form, the CDR3 reads TGTGCCAGCAGTTTATCGTATTACCAGCAAGAGACCCAGTACTTC.

Many counts were recorded for this clonotype. This chain connects TRBV7-8 to TRBJ2-1; the D gene is possibly TRBD2 (5 bases). The length of the CDR3 is 14 residues. CDR1 is SGHVS and CDR2 is FQNEAQ in the germline V gene. V was shortened by 5 bases and J by 3 bases, with 11 bases between the two germline ends. For the CDR3, the DNA is TGTGCCAGCAGCCGACCCCGGGGCTACAATGAGCAGTTCTTC. It is translated as CASSRPRGYNEQFF. Based on the CDR3 plus reference TRBV7-8 and TRBJ2-1, the full variable domain is GAGVSQSPRYKVAKRGQDVALRCDPISGHVSLFWYQQALGQGPEFLTYFQNEAQLDKSGLPSDRFFAERPEGSVSTLKIQRTQQEDSAVYLCASSRPRGYNEQFFGPGTRLTVL.

This clonotype has ten or more counts. J is TRBJ1-1 and V is TRBV19; 11 bases are a match to TRBD1. CDR1 is LNHDA, CDR2 SQIVND, per germline (reference sequence). The V and J ends lost 3 bases and 1 base, in that order; junction bases with no gene match: 4. The length of the CDR3 is 16 residues. The CDR3 nucleotides are TGTGCCAGTAGTATGCGGACAGGGGGCAGGAACACTGAAGCTTTCTTT. Translating it yields CASSMRTGGRNTEAFF.

In its sample, this clonotype was seen a few times. This may be a read error: a much more frequent sequence differs by one nucleotide. V usage is TRBV27 and J usage is TRBJ1-1; the D is unclear. The CDR3 is made up of 13 amino acids. V lost 6 bases and J lost 11, with 19 bases in between. Germline CDR1 reads MNHEY; CDR2 reads SMNVEV (reference sequence). The CDR3 DNA sequence: TGTGCCAGCAGAGAGACAATACAAGCCGACGCTTTCTTT. It encodes CASRETIQADAFF.

This clonotype was counted many times. The chain combines TRBV5-1 with TRBJ2-7, with 8 positions matching TRBD1. CDR1 is SGHRS, CDR2 YFSETQ, per germline. This CDR3 contains 16 residues. The V gene end was trimmed by 2 bases and the J gene end by 3 bases; junction bases not matched to a gene: 10. The DNA for the CDR3 is TGCGCCAGCAGCTTTCTCGGGGGACAGGATTTCTACGAGCAGTACTTC. This sequence encodes CASSFLGGQDFYEQYF. Based on the CDR3 plus reference TRBV5-1 and TRBJ2-7, the full variable domain is KAGVTQTPRYLIKTRGQQVTLSCSPISGHRSVSWYQQTPGQGLQFLFEYFSETQRNKGNFPGRFSGRQFSNSRSEMNVSTLELGDSALYLCASSFLGGQDFYEQYFGPGTRLTVT.

This clonotype has a count of ten or more. This rearrangement joins TRBV28 to TRBJ1-4; 8 bases are shared with TRBD1. In germline, CDR1 is MDHEN, CDR2 SYDVKM. V dropped 5 bases and J dropped 8; count of bases not matched to a gene: 13. The CDR3 extends over 16 amino acids. The CDR3 DNA follows: TGTGCCAGCAGTACACATCACAGGGGGGCGGACGAAAAACTGTTTTTT. Translation: CASSTHHRGADEKLFF.

This clonotype was seen repeatedly, ten times or more. The J gene is TRBJ1-1, the V gene TRBV29-1; tentative D call: TRBD1 (6 bases). Trimming pared 6 bases from V and 0 bases from J, leaving 11 bases between. Germline V CDR1 and CDR2: SQVTM, ANQGSEA. CDR3 size: 13 residues. DNA of the CDR3: TGCAGCGTGGGGACACTAATGAACACTGAAGCTTTCTTT. Translated: CSVGTLMNTEAFF.

This clonotype was counted ten times or more. The chain links TRBV6-2 or TRBV6-3 to TRBJ1-2; D unclear. This CDR3 comprises 16 residues. Trimming stripped 6 bases from V and 8 bases from J, with 25 bases between. Germline-derived CDR1 and CDR2 are MNHEY and SVGEGT. The CDR3 sequence: CASSYQVPGLAWGYTF. Written as DNA, the CDR3 is TGTGCCAGCAGCTACCAGGTGCCGGGATTAGCTTGGGGCTACACCTTC.

This clonotype has ten or more counts. The rearrangement joins TRBV2 to TRBJ1-4; 9 bases are a match to TRBD1. Germline V gene lookup returns CDR1 SNHLY and CDR2 FYNNEI. This CDR3 has 15 residues. Unmatched junction bases numbered 10, after V lost 7 bases and J lost 7 bases. This CDR3 is CASNPGQGLSEKLFF. The CDR3 nucleotides are TGTGCCAGCAATCCGGGACAGGGACTAAGTGAAAAACTGTTTTTT.

J is TRBJ2-1 and V is TRBV12-5; D is unclear. There are 13 residues in the CDR3. Germline values: CDR1 LGHNT, CDR2 FRNRAP. V lost 6 bases to trimming and J lost 7 bases, with 13 bases between them. The CDR3 DNA reads TGTGCTAGTGGGGGCAGAGGATGGAATGAGCAGTTCTTC. Encoded protein: CASGGRGWNEQFF.

This clonotype was recorded at least ten times. This chain connects TRBV20-1 to TRBJ1-2; 7 bases agree with TRBD1. Germline-derived CDR1 and CDR2 are DFQATT and SNEGSKA (reference sequence). The V and J ends lost 2 bases and 4 bases, in that order; junction bases with no gene match: 16. The CDR3 extends over 17 amino acids. Here the CDR3 DNA reads TGCAGTGCTAGACACAAGACAGGGACAGAAATTACCTATGGCTACACCTTC. Translated, it gives CSARHKTGTEITYGYTF.